The TCR beta chain under discussion was sequenced for a study of blood T cell repertoires in COVID-19. CDR3 size: 16 residues. Per the germline V gene, CDR1 is SGHNT and CDR2 is YYREEE (reference sequence). Trimming left V 0 bases short and J 3 bases short, with 15 bases between. Generated by immunoSEQ multiplex PCR, the TCRdb table keeps only in-frame clones and is missing some. The data hold 35,000 to 45,000 clones, with approximately 85% observed a single time. This clonotype was obtained from a human donor in a cohort sampled during active COVID-19. The sample consisted of peripheral blood. The rearrangement links TRBV5-4 to TRBJ1-1, with TRBD1 as a possible D gene (6 bases). The CDR3 region has the DNA TGTGCCAGCAGCTTGGAGCTTACAGGGATAGACACTGAAGCTTTCTTT. Amino acids: CASSLELTGIDTEAFF.